The rows below give T cell receptor beta chains drawn from one sample of a study of identical twins. Each CDR3 protein is one row after TCRdb ran MiXCR on the 5' RACE reads. The table includes nearly 900,000 distinct CDR3 sequences, approximately 13% detected once. These data were likewise used in another study, on yellow fever vaccine responses in identical twins.

The sequencing sample was made of PBMCs. The receptors were gathered from a woman younger than 35 in good health. Both conserved end residues are part of each CDR3. D genes are given only for firm matches. Not every row has a clone size; where given, it reads once, few, many or a size class.

-	TRBV28	TRBJ1-2	few	CASSNRDGKYGYTF	TGTGCCAGCAGCAATCGGGACGGGAAGTATGGCTACACCTTC
TRBD2	TRBV5-1	TRBJ2-2	-	CASRLPGLNTGELFF	TGCGCCAGCAGATTACCGGGACTAAACACCGGGGAGCTGTTTTTT
-	TRBV2	TRBJ2-1	-	CASSIEGSSYNEQFF	TGTGCCAGCAGCATAGAAGGATCCAGTTACAATGAGCAGTTCTTC
TRBD1	TRBV7-9	TRBJ2-5	few	CASSQTGNEGETQYF	TGTGCCAGCAGCCAGACAGGGAACGAGGGAGAGACCCAGTACTTC
-	TRBV7-9	TRBJ2-7	-	CASSRVLGTYEQYF	TGTGCCAGCAGTCGGGTCCTTGGCACCTACGAGCAGTACTTC
-	TRBV6-2/TRBV6-3	TRBJ1-2	few	CASSYTWDYGYTF	TGTGCCAGCAGTTACACCTGGGACTATGGCTACACCTTC
-	TRBV27	TRBJ1-5	few	CASSGGRGRHF	TGTGCCAGCAGTGGGGGTAGGGGAAGACATTTT
-	TRBV2	TRBJ2-5	-	CASSESPGQETQYF	TGTGCCAGCAGTGAATCACCAGGTCAAGAGACCCAGTACTTC
-	TRBV10-3	TRBJ2-2	few	CAISESGVAGELFF	TGTGCCATCAGTGAGTCGGGTGTCGCCGGGGAGCTGTTTTTT
TRBD2	TRBV6-1	TRBJ2-7	few	CASSQGLADGEQYF	TGTGCCAGCAGTCAGGGACTAGCGGACGGCGAGCAGTACTTC
TRBD2	TRBV4-2	TRBJ2-1	few	CASSPLAGTIDNEQFF	TGTGCCAGCAGCCCTCTAGCGGGAACGATAGACAATGAGCAGTTCTTC
-	TRBV20-1	TRBJ2-3	-	CSAGGGITDTQYF	TGCAGTGCGGGTGGGGGGATTACAGATACGCAGTATTTT
TRBD2	TRBV20-1	TRBJ2-2	few	CSARDSGSVTGELFF	TGCAGTGCTAGGGATAGCGGGAGCGTCACCGGGGAGCTGTTTTTT
-	TRBV9	TRBJ2-1	few	CASSVVGSGQFF	TGTGCCAGCAGCGTAGTGGGGAGCGGGCAGTTCTTC
TRBD2	TRBV27	TRBJ2-7	-	CASASYAGAPYEQYF	TGTGCCAGCGCCAGCTACGCGGGAGCCCCCTACGAGCAGTACTTC
-	TRBV6-4	TRBJ2-3	-	CASSDSERDTQYF	TGTGCCAGCAGTGACTCTGAGAGGGATACGCAGTATTTT
-	TRBV5-1	TRBJ1-1	few	CASSLGQYLRGTEAFF	TGCGCCAGCAGCTTAGGACAGTATCTTCGTGGCACTGAAGCTTTCTTT